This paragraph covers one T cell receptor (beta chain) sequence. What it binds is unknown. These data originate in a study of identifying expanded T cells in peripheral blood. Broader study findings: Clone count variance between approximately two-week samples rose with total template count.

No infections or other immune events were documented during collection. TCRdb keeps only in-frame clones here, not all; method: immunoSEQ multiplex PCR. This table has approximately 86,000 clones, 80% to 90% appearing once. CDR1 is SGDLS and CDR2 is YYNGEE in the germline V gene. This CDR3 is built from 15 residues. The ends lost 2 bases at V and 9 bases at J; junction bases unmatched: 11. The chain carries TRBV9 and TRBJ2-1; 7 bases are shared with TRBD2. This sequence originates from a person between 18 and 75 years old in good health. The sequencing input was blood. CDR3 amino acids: CASSVGGALLGEQFF. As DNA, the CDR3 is TGTGCCAGCAGCGTGGGAGGGGCGCTTTTGGGTGAGCAGTTCTTC. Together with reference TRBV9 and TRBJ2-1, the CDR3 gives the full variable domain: DSGVTQTPKHLITATGQRVTLRCSPRSGDLSVYWYQQSLDQGLQFLIQYYNGEERAKGNILERFSAQQFPDLHSELNLSSLELGDSALYFCASSVGGALLGEQFFGPGTRLTVL.